Listed here is a single T cell receptor (beta chain). Its antigen is unknown. A clone one base away is much larger, so this may be a read error. Healthy and HIV-negative, the adult donors had no recent acute infections or vaccinations. With unsorted samples, genomic DNA was obtained from about 90 million PBMCs. Per the original data handling: Filtering differed, since immunoSEQ gave only junction sequences and no quality scores. Data came from immunoSEQ multiplex PCR; TCRdb stores just in-frame clones and leaves some out. From that table come the V and J calls and clone size; the DNA was used to work out D and trimming. This sample has about half a million clones, with 75% to 85% found just once. The source of the sample is a study of shared clonotypes between healthy human individuals. Whole-study results and caveats: Enrolling few donors narrowed the genetic and exposure-history diversity that was represented.

The receptor was isolated from a woman aged 40 to 50 in good health. Some clones in this sample may be carry-over from other donors' samples. The specimen sequenced was PBMCs.

Here the CDR3 DNA reads TGTGCCAGCAGCTTAACCTACGAGCAGTACTTC. Its translation: CASSLTYEQYF. V usage is TRBV11-1 and J usage is TRBJ2-7; D ambiguous. Trimming removed 2 bases from V and 2 bases from J, with 1 base in between. The CDR3 runs 11 residues. From germline, CDR1 is SGHAT and CDR2 FQDESV (reference sequence).